The rows below give T cell receptor beta chains drawn from one sample of a study of PD-L1 blockade in urothelial cancer. TCRdb keeps only in-frame clones here, not all; method: immunoSEQ multiplex PCR. The sample has roughly 100,000 clones, approximately 87% seen once. Sequenced material: PBMCs, taken around atezolizumab (anti-PD-L1) treatment. The source is an older man with urothelial cancer. The CDR3 runs from the conserved cysteine through the conserved F or W. A D gene is named only where the DNA matches it firmly. Not every row has a clone size; where given, it reads once, few, many or a size class.

d_gene,v_gene,abundance,j_gene,CDR3nt,CDR3aa
TRBD2,TRBV30,NA,TRBJ2-1,TGTGCCTGGAGTGCCACTGGACTAGCGTCATACAATGAGCAGTTCTTC,CAWSATGLASYNEQFF
TRBD2,TRBV19,NA,TRBJ2-5,TGTGCCAGTAGTTCACCGGGACTAAAAGAGACCCAGTACTTC,CASSSPGLKETQYF
TRBD2,TRBV4-1,NA,TRBJ2-1,TGCGCCAGCAGCCAAGTAAAGACTAGCGGGGCCCCAGCTGAGCAGTTCTTC,CASSQVKTSGAPAEQFF
TRBD1,TRBV11-3,NA,TRBJ2-7,TGTGCCAGCAGCGATTACCGGGACAGAGCCTACGAGCAGTACTTC,CASSDYRDRAYEQYF
TRBD2,TRBV7-2,few,TRBJ2-3,TGTGCCAGCAGCCGAAGCGGACTAGCGGGAATCAGCCCAGATACGCAGTATTTT,CASSRSGLAGISPDTQYF
TRBD2,TRBV11-3,NA,TRBJ2-5,TGTGCCAGCAGCTTACGCCTAGCGGGACAAGAGACCCAGTACTTC,CASSLRLAGQETQYF
NA,TRBV10-3,NA,TRBJ2-2,TGTGCCATCAGTGACAGGGTGACCGGGGAGCTGTTTTTT,CAISDRVTGELFF
NA,TRBV5-1,NA,TRBJ2-1,TGCGCCAGCAGCTTGGCGACAAATAATGAGCAGTTCTTC,CASSLATNNEQFF
NA,TRBV5-6,NA,TRBJ1-2,TGTGCCAGCAGCTTGCGACACCTTGGCGATGGCTACACCTTC,CASSLRHLGDGYTF
NA,TRBV6-5,NA,TRBJ2-3,TGTGCCAGCAGACAGGGATTGGGCACAGATACGCAGTATTTT,CASRQGLGTDTQYF
TRBD1,TRBV27,NA,TRBJ1-4,TGTGCCAGCGGCCCTGGCAGGGGGCGTGAAAAACTGTTTTTT,CASGPGRGREKLFF
TRBD1,TRBV15,NA,TRBJ2-4,TGTGCCACCAGCAGAGTAGGGACAGGGGGAAACATTCAGTACTTC,CATSRVGTGGNIQYF
TRBD2,TRBV4-2,NA,TRBJ2-3,TGTGCCAGCAGCCAAGCGGCTAGCGGGGGTACAGATACGCAGTATTTT,CASSQAASGGTDTQYF
TRBD1,TRBV27,NA,TRBJ1-2,TGTGCCAGCAGGACAGGGGTCAATGGCTACACCTTC,CASRTGVNGYTF